This TCR beta chain was sequenced during a study of shared clonotypes between healthy human individuals. CDR3 length: 16 amino acids. CDR1 is MGHDK, CDR2 SYGVNS, per germline. With V trimmed by 2 bases and J by 4 bases, 5 bases remained unmatched. The data were produced by immunoSEQ multiplex PCR, yet TCRdb's version contains in-frame clones alone and is incomplete. The profile shows under 850,000 clones, around 70% of them singletons. The chain carries TRBV25-1 and TRBJ2-1, with 10 positions matching TRBD2. The source is a woman under 40 in good health. Material for sequencing was memory CD4+ T cells sorted from blood. Documented subset: CD45RA-negative fraction. The CDR3 spells CASSEPGTSVYNEQFF. CDR3 coding DNA: TGTGCCAGCAGTGAACCCGGGACTAGCGTGTACAATGAGCAGTTCTTC.